Detailed here is one T cell receptor (beta chain). These data belong to a study of blood T cell repertoires in COVID-19. Study information: Specimens from acute and convalescent COVID-19 originated in the United States, Italy and Spain. T cells, B-cell-depleted T cells, or PBMCs provided the cDNA or gDNA that served as material.

Sequencing used immunoSEQ multiplex PCR; TCRdb keeps in-frame clones, though not all of them. The sample yields around 100,000 clones, over 75% seen once. CDR1 is SGHDT, CDR2 YYEEEE, per germline. The CDR3 sequence is 13 residues long. Trimming took 2 bases from V and 8 from J, leaving 13 bases between them. The V call is TRBV5-6, the J call TRBJ1-1; D gene ambiguous. This receptor was identified in a man younger than 40 in a cohort sampled during active COVID-19. The sequencing sample was made of peripheral blood. CDR3 DNA: TGTGCCAGCAGCTTTGGCCGACACGCCGAAGCTTTCTTT. It encodes CASSFGRHAEAFF.